This TCR beta chain derives from a study of pediatric ulcerative colitis. The method was immunoSEQ multiplex PCR; TCRdb's version includes in-frame clones alone and lacks a portion of them. The profile shows under 50,000 clones, about 79% of them singletons. To note about this clone: Its cognate antigen is unknown.

The CDR3 runs to 15 residues. The germline V and J ends were trimmed by 1 base and 3 bases, with 12 bases remaining between them. Germline CDR1 and CDR2: SGHAT and FQNNGV. During colonoscopy, one to two rectal pinch biopsies were collected. Ulcerative colitis patients received no immunosuppressive medication before the diagnostic colonoscopy. Regarding the study as a whole: In rectum, acute severe colitis had expanded clones and less diversity. Rectal pinch biopsies may have included blood-derived T cells, especially in patients with overt colitis.

The chain is built from TRBV11-2 and TRBJ1-1; unclear D gene. The TCR was taken from a girl between 5 and 17 years old with moderate ulcerative colitis. The sample comprised gut tissue. In DNA form, the CDR3 reads TGTGCCAGCAGCTTAGCGGGAGGGTATTACACTGAAGCTTTCTTT. Translated, it gives CASSLAGGYYTEAFF. Using reference TRBV11-2 and TRBJ1-1 for the parts outside the CDR3, the full variable domain is EAGVAQSPRYKIIEKRQSVAFWCNPISGHATLYWYQQILGQGPKLLIQFQNNGVVDDSQLPKDRFSAERLKGVDSTLKIQPAKLEDSAVYLCASSLAGGYYTEAFFGQGTRLTVV.